The rows below give T cell receptor beta chains drawn from one sample of a study of cytomegalovirus exposure and HLA in healthy donors. TCRdb's table, derived via immunoSEQ multiplex PCR, lists solely in-frame clones and lacks some. The repertoire holds about 130,000 clones, with more than 8% as singletons. Material for sequencing was PBMCs. The receptors were sampled from a man aged 40-50 years in good health and CMV-seronegative. CDR3s include the opening cysteine and the closing phenylalanine or tryptophan. Each record gives: CDR3 protein, CDR3 DNA, D gene, V gene, clone size, J gene. A D gene is named only where the DNA matches it firmly. Clone sizes are given selectively: once, few, many, or a class where the clone is expanded.

CDR3aa: CATLGRGGTDTQYF
CDR3nt: TGTGCCACCCTTGGGCGGGGGGGTACAGATACGCAGTATTTT
d_gene: TRBD2
v_gene: TRBV6-1
abundance: few
j_gene: TRBJ2-3

CDR3aa: CASSRAGDNEQFF
CDR3nt: TGTGCCAGCAGCCGGGCGGGGGACAATGAGCAGTTCTTC
d_gene: TRBD2
v_gene: TRBV9
abundance: .
j_gene: TRBJ2-1

CDR3aa: CASSAREDQPQHF
CDR3nt: TGTGCCAGCAGTGCCCGGGAGGATCAGCCCCAGCATTTT
d_gene: .
v_gene: TRBV6-1
abundance: few
j_gene: TRBJ1-5

CDR3aa: CASSQNTGGLNEQYF
CDR3nt: TGCGCCAGCAGCCAGAACACCGGGGGACTTAACGAGCAGTACTTC
d_gene: .
v_gene: TRBV4-3
abundance: few
j_gene: TRBJ2-7

CDR3aa: CASSELEGNTEAFF
CDR3nt: TGTGCCAGCAGTGAACTTGAGGGGAACACTGAAGCTTTCTTT
d_gene: .
v_gene: TRBV6-1
abundance: few
j_gene: TRBJ1-1

CDR3aa: CSAKGDEQFF
CDR3nt: TGCAGTGCGAAGGGGGATGAGCAGTTCTTC
d_gene: .
v_gene: TRBV20-1
abundance: .
j_gene: TRBJ2-1

CDR3aa: CASSLTSRLAGEGEQYF
CDR3nt: TGTGCCAGCAGTTTAACCAGTCGACTAGCGGGGGAGGGCGAGCAGTACTTC
d_gene: TRBD2
v_gene: TRBV27
abundance: .
j_gene: TRBJ2-7

CDR3aa: CASSEKGGRTQYF
CDR3nt: TGTGCCAGCAGCGAGAAGGGGGGGAGGACCCAGTACTTC
d_gene: .
v_gene: TRBV5-4
abundance: few
j_gene: TRBJ2-5

CDR3aa: CASSSLAGGPGDTQYF
CDR3nt: TGTGCCAGCAGTTCCCTAGCGGGGGGGCCGGGAGATACGCAGTATTTT
d_gene: TRBD2
v_gene: TRBV9
abundance: .
j_gene: TRBJ2-3

CDR3aa: CASSQDRGSSYGYTF
CDR3nt: TGCGCCAGCAGCCAAGATCGGGGGTCTAGCTATGGCTACACCTTC
d_gene: .
v_gene: TRBV4-3
abundance: .
j_gene: TRBJ1-2

CDR3aa: CASSIGGGNQETQYF
CDR3nt: TGTGCCAGTAGTATAGGGGGCGGAAACCAAGAGACCCAGTACTTC
d_gene: .
v_gene: TRBV19
abundance: .
j_gene: TRBJ2-5

CDR3aa: CASSYRGQGYGYTF
CDR3nt: TGTGCCAGCAGTTACAGGGGGCAAGGCTATGGCTACACCTTC
d_gene: TRBD1
v_gene: TRBV2
abundance: .
j_gene: TRBJ1-2

CDR3aa: CASKPQDGGMYEQFF
CDR3nt: TGTGCCAGTAAACCCCAGGACGGGGGTATGTATGAGCAGTTCTTC
d_gene: .
v_gene: TRBV19
abundance: few
j_gene: TRBJ2-1

CDR3aa: CASSPGTGPFTEAFF
CDR3nt: TGTGCCAGCAGCCCCGGGACAGGGCCCTTCACTGAAGCTTTCTTT
d_gene: TRBD1
v_gene: TRBV7-6
abundance: .
j_gene: TRBJ1-1

CDR3aa: CASSLGAGNTEAFF
CDR3nt: TGTGCCAGCAGCTTGGGGGCAGGAAACACTGAAGCTTTCTTT
d_gene: .
v_gene: TRBV7-8
abundance: few
j_gene: TRBJ1-1

CDR3aa: CASSQSSRNQPQHF
CDR3nt: TGCGCCAGCAGCCAATCCAGTCGCAATCAGCCCCAGCATTTT
d_gene: .
v_gene: TRBV4-1
abundance: few
j_gene: TRBJ1-5

CDR3aa: CASSLRGLYEQYF
CDR3nt: TGTGCCAGCAGTTTAAGGGGCCTCTACGAGCAGTACTTC
d_gene: .
v_gene: TRBV28
abundance: once
j_gene: TRBJ2-7

CDR3aa: CASSPGTDTQYF
CDR3nt: TGTGCCAGCAGCCCGGGCACAGATACGCAGTATTTT
d_gene: .
v_gene: TRBV7-9
abundance: few
j_gene: TRBJ2-3

CDR3aa: CASSRRQGGDYGYTF
CDR3nt: TGTGCCAGTAGTCGCCGACAGGGTGGTGACTATGGCTACACCTTC
d_gene: TRBD1
v_gene: TRBV19
abundance: .
j_gene: TRBJ1-2

CDR3aa: CASSETGTLGNEQFF
CDR3nt: TGTGCCAGCAGTGAGACCGGGACATTGGGGAATGAGCAGTTCTTC
d_gene: .
v_gene: TRBV2
abundance: .
j_gene: TRBJ2-1

CDR3aa: CTSSQSGGGTQYF
CDR3nt: TGCACCAGCAGCCAGTCCGGAGGAGGGACCCAGTACTTC
d_gene: .
v_gene: TRBV4-1
abundance: .
j_gene: TRBJ2-5

CDR3aa: CASSERGGGNQPQHF
CDR3nt: TGTGCCAGCAGTGAGAGAGGGGGCGGCAATCAGCCCCAGCATTTT
d_gene: TRBD1
v_gene: TRBV2
abundance: .
j_gene: TRBJ1-5

CDR3aa: CASSTGTNLVAFF
CDR3nt: TGTGCCAGCAGTACCGGGACAAATTTGGTAGCTTTCTTT
d_gene: .
v_gene: TRBV6-5
abundance: medium-sized
j_gene: TRBJ1-1

CDR3aa: CSVEDVDLVDTQYF
CDR3nt: TGCAGCGTTGAAGATGTCGACTTAGTGGATACGCAGTATTTT
d_gene: .
v_gene: TRBV29-1
abundance: few
j_gene: TRBJ2-3

CDR3aa: CASSYPGTTDNEQFF
CDR3nt: TGTGCCAGCAGCTACCCAGGGACTACCGACAATGAGCAGTTCTTC
d_gene: TRBD2
v_gene: TRBV7-2
abundance: .
j_gene: TRBJ2-1

CDR3aa: CASSDRVSYNEQFF
CDR3nt: TGTGCCAGCAGTGACAGGGTTTCCTACAATGAGCAGTTCTTC
d_gene: TRBD1
v_gene: TRBV27
abundance: .
j_gene: TRBJ2-1

CDR3aa: CASSFRGGSTEAFF
CDR3nt: TGTGCCAGCAGTTTCAGAGGGGGTAGCACTGAAGCTTTCTTT
d_gene: .
v_gene: TRBV28
abundance: few
j_gene: TRBJ1-1

CDR3aa: CAWSIEGLAGGTEQYF
CDR3nt: TGTGCCTGGAGCATCGAAGGACTAGCGGGGGGGACCGAGCAGTACTTC
d_gene: TRBD2
v_gene: TRBV30
abundance: .
j_gene: TRBJ2-7

CDR3aa: CASAPTTDQETQYF
CDR3nt: TGCGCCAGCGCTCCTACGACAGATCAAGAGACCCAGTACTTC
d_gene: .
v_gene: TRBV5-1
abundance: few
j_gene: TRBJ2-5

CDR3aa: CASSPQTGETGELFF
CDR3nt: TGTGCCAGCAGCCCCCAAACCGGGGAAACCGGGGAGCTGTTTTTT
d_gene: .
v_gene: TRBV7-2
abundance: few
j_gene: TRBJ2-2

CDR3aa: CASSRLSPDTQYF
CDR3nt: TGCGCCAGCAGCCGACTAAGTCCGGATACGCAGTATTTT
d_gene: .
v_gene: TRBV4-3
abundance: .
j_gene: TRBJ2-3

CDR3aa: CASVGQMNTEAFF
CDR3nt: TGTGCCAGTGTTGGACAGATGAACACTGAAGCTTTCTTT
d_gene: .
v_gene: TRBV19
abundance: .
j_gene: TRBJ1-1

CDR3aa: CASMVGGNQPQHF
CDR3nt: TGTGCCAGTATGGTAGGGGGCAATCAGCCCCAGCATTTT
d_gene: .
v_gene: TRBV19
abundance: .
j_gene: TRBJ1-5

CDR3aa: CASSRQGYNEQFF
CDR3nt: TGTGCCAGCAGCCGACAGGGATACAATGAGCAGTTCTTC
d_gene: TRBD1
v_gene: TRBV27
abundance: few
j_gene: TRBJ2-1

CDR3aa: CASSSKRGVYNEQFF
CDR3nt: TGTGCCAGCAGCTCCAAGCGGGGGGTCTACAATGAGCAGTTCTTC
d_gene: TRBD2
v_gene: TRBV9
abundance: few
j_gene: TRBJ2-1

CDR3aa: CASNPDRGENIQYF
CDR3nt: TGTGCCAGCAACCCTGACAGGGGCGAAAACATTCAGTACTTC
d_gene: TRBD1
v_gene: TRBV6-1
abundance: few
j_gene: TRBJ2-4

CDR3aa: CASSYVLAGGADTQYF
CDR3nt: TGTGCCAGCAGTTATGTTCTAGCGGGGGGTGCAGATACGCAGTATTTT
d_gene: TRBD2
v_gene: TRBV6-5
abundance: few
j_gene: TRBJ2-3

CDR3aa: CASSLSLAALEQFF
CDR3nt: TGTGCCAGCAGCTTAAGCCTAGCGGCCCTTGAGCAGTTCTTC
d_gene: TRBD2
v_gene: TRBV7-2
abundance: .
j_gene: TRBJ2-1

CDR3aa: CASSVVTEDETYEQYF
CDR3nt: TGTGCCAGCAGCGTAGTAACGGAGGACGAGACCTACGAGCAGTACTTC
d_gene: .
v_gene: TRBV9
abundance: few
j_gene: TRBJ2-7

CDR3aa: CASSEAETGGADTQYF
CDR3nt: TGTGCCAGCAGTGAAGCGGAGACAGGGGGCGCAGATACGCAGTATTTT
d_gene: TRBD1
v_gene: TRBV6-1
abundance: few
j_gene: TRBJ2-3

CDR3aa: CASSVGGSVNTGELFF
CDR3nt: TGTGCCAGCAGCGTAGGCGGTAGCGTGAACACCGGGGAGCTGTTTTTT
d_gene: .
v_gene: TRBV9
abundance: .
j_gene: TRBJ2-2

CDR3aa: CASSLTSGYEQYF
CDR3nt: TGTGCCAGCAGCTTAACTAGCGGTTACGAGCAGTACTTC
d_gene: TRBD2
v_gene: TRBV7-6
abundance: .
j_gene: TRBJ2-7

CDR3aa: CASRFRGNYGYTF
CDR3nt: TGTGCCAGTAGGTTCAGGGGGAACTATGGCTACACCTTC
d_gene: TRBD1
v_gene: TRBV19
abundance: few
j_gene: TRBJ1-2

CDR3aa: CASSEALGYEQYF
CDR3nt: TGTGCCAGCAGTGAAGCGCTCGGCTACGAGCAGTACTTC
d_gene: .
v_gene: TRBV2
abundance: few
j_gene: TRBJ2-7

CDR3aa: CASGTTQGTGTQYF
CDR3nt: TGTGCTAGTGGTACGACTCAGGGTACAGGGACCCAGTACTTC
d_gene: .
v_gene: TRBV12-5
abundance: .
j_gene: TRBJ2-5

CDR3aa: CASSSGPGTEKTYGYTF
CDR3nt: TGTGCCAGCAGCTCGGGCCCCGGGACAGAAAAAACCTATGGCTACACCTTC
d_gene: TRBD1
v_gene: TRBV11-3
abundance: .
j_gene: TRBJ1-2